The subject of this entry is one TCR beta chain. Method: immunoSEQ multiplex PCR; TCRdb's copy keeps in-frame clones and lacks some. The sample lists 130,000 or so clones; around 80% were seen once. The data stem from a study of blood T cell repertoires in COVID-19. Study summary: The United States, Italy and Spain provided the acute and convalescent COVID-19 samples.

The ends were cut back, 1 base at V and 12 bases at J, with 10 bases in the middle. The CDR3 runs 12 residues. The TCR comes from a woman aged 55-70 years with acute or convalescent COVID-19. The chain has TRBV12-3 or TRBV12-4 and TRBJ1-3, with D perhaps matching TRBD1 (5 bases). Specimen: peripheral blood. The CDR3, as DNA: TGTGCCAGCAGTTTAGATTGGGGGGTCATATATTTT. Translated: CASSLDWGVIYF.